This TCR beta chain was recorded in a study of blood T cell repertoires in COVID-19. Study-wide context: COVID-19 samples from acute and convalescent phases originated in the United States, Italy and Spain.

The CDR3 runs to 15 residues. The germline V gene has CDR1 MNHEY and CDR2 SMNVEV (reference sequence). The ends were cut back, 3 bases at V and 3 bases at J, with 15 bases in the middle. In the study's own analysis: Cell counts per sample came from amplifying reference gene primers. Here immunoSEQ multiplex PCR was the method, and the copy in TCRdb shows in-frame clones only, minus some. The DNA gave D and trimming, while V, J and clone size come from that table. The profile shows about 47,000 clones, 80% to 85% of them singletons. This clone came up a few times. Sequencing was carried out using peripheral blood. This clonotype was obtained from a human donor with acute or convalescent COVID-19. The donor label of this sample is uncertain. This chain links TRBV27 with TRBJ2-7, with a possible D match to TRBD2 (7 bases). The CDR3 region has the DNA TGTGCCAGCAGTTTTCCGGGGGGCTCCCTCTACGAGCAGTACTTC. Its protein is CASSFPGGSLYEQYF.